The 30 T cell receptor beta chains reported below all come from one sample, sequenced in a study of regulatory T cells in long-lasting Graves disease (dated by TCRdb to 2020 to 2023). The library was generated by multiplex PCR. For sequencing, an Illumina HiSeq 4000 was employed. TCR beta libraries were built with iRepertoire HTBI primers and Arm-PCR amplification of CDR3 regions. Using fastp at Q25 and MiXCR, TCRdb reprocessed the public reads and kept productive beta chains. Rows are unified per CDR3 protein, each entry keeping the most common DNA and genes. A total of about 360,000 distinct CDR3 sequences appear in this sample, 16% of them only once. 20% of the sample is in the top ten clones. The time point label here, explained by the study, means: newly diagnosed GD, antithyroid drugs for less than 3 months. For both TCR sequencing and RNA sequencing, RNA was extracted from PBMCs using TRIzol.

The same data also went into a second study, on T cells in Graves' hyperthyroidism and ophthalmopathy.

The specimen comprised peripheral blood mononuclear cells (PBMCs), sampled at new diagnosis, from a patient treated with antithyroid drugs. These TCRs come from a woman aged 18-35 years with Graves disease. Donor details come from another sample of the same person, matched by shared clones.

Only a few counts were recorded for this clonotype. The gene calls are TRBV7-3 and TRBJ1-6, with 9 bases lining up with TRBD1. The CDR3 consists of 15 residues. J lost 7 bases, V lost 5 bases, and 6 bases had no gene match. Germline V gives CDR1 SGHTA, CDR2 FQGTGA. The CDR3 loop reads CASSPGTGWNSPLHF. In DNA form, the CDR3 reads TGTGCCAGCAGCCCAGGGACAGGGTGGAATTCACCCCTCCACTTT.

This clonotype showed up many times. The rearrangement uses TRBV28 and TRBJ1-4; 8 nucleotides align to TRBD1. Trimming at V came to 7 bases and at J to 2 bases, leaving 9 bases not matched to a gene. This CDR3 is 16 amino acids long. Germline CDR1 reads MDHEN; CDR2 reads SYDVKM. The DNA for the CDR3 is TGTGCCAGCATAGGACAGGGAGCACGGACTAATGAAAAACTGTTTTTT. Protein product: CASIGQGARTNEKLFF.

This clonotype was seen ten or more times. The rearrangement uses TRBV7-8 and TRBJ2-7, with 7 positions matching TRBD1. The trim removed 0 bases at V and 6 bases at J, leaving 14 bases unmatched. Germline-derived CDR1 and CDR2 are SGHVS and FQNEAQ. The CDR3 runs to 17 residues. The CDR3 DNA reads TGTGCCAGCAGCTTAGCGCTACGGGACAGACGGCTACTCGAGCAGTACTTC. Its protein is CASSLALRDRRLLEQYF.

CDR3 residues: CASSDSAEGGSPLHF. The CDR3 bases are TGTGCCAGCAGTGATTCCGCGGAGGGAGGTTCACCCCTCCACTTT. The gene calls are TRBV6-1 and TRBJ1-6, with unresolved D. Trimming removed 3 bases at V and 9 bases at J, with 15 bases between. CDR3 length: 15 amino acids. Germline V gene sequence: CDR1 MNHNS, CDR2 SASEGT.

This clonotype has at least ten counts. The gene calls are TRBV11-2 and TRBJ1-1; D gene uncertain. The V gene's germline CDR1 is SGHAT and CDR2 FQNNGV. CDR3 length: 16 residues. The V gene lost 5 bases and the J gene lost 0 bases, with 16 bases spanning the gap. The CDR3 DNA reads TGTGCCAGCAGCGAGAGACCGGATACCATGAACACTGAAGCTTTCTTT. The encoded protein is CASSERPDTMNTEAFF.

This clonotype was observed many times. The genes are TRBV7-9 and TRBJ2-5; no reliable D call. The germline CDR1 and CDR2 sequences are SEHNR and FQNEAQ (reference sequence). Between the trimmed V and J ends, which lost 5 bases and 4 bases, there was a span of 8 bases. This CDR3 comprises 12 residues. The CDR3 DNA follows: TGTGCCAGCAGCGACCTCCGAGAGACCCAGTACTTC. It codes for CASSDLRETQYF.

This clonotype was counted ten times or more. The chain links TRBV24-1 to TRBJ2-3; perhaps TRBD2 as D (5 bases). The CDR3 covers 14 residues. V shed 8 bases and J shed 8 bases, with 19 bases lying between them. The V gene's germline CDR1 is KGHDR and CDR2 SFDVKD. CDR3 DNA: TGTGCCACCATGGACTCCCCGGGCATTGTTACGCAGTATTTT. Translating it yields CATMDSPGIVTQYF.

A few counts support this clonotype. This chain connects TRBV28 to TRBJ2-6, with D possibly being TRBD2 (5 bases). Germline lookup yields CDR1 MDHEN and CDR2 SYDVKM. Deletions cut 5 bases from V and 3 bases from J, with 14 bases between. The CDR3 totals 16 residues. The CDR3 loop is CASSRTGSRGANVLTF. The DNA of the CDR3 is TGTGCCAGCAGTAGAACGGGAAGTCGTGGGGCCAACGTCCTGACTTTC.

Worth noting for this clonotype: This could be a read error, since a much larger clone is one nucleotide away. The rearrangement joins TRBV3-1 to TRBJ1-4; 7 bases fit TRBD1. Per the germline V gene, CDR1 is LGHDT and CDR2 is YNNKEL (reference sequence). This CDR3 contains 15 residues. The J segment lost 5 bases and the V segment lost 1 base, leaving 4 bases of the junction unmatched. The CDR3 loop is CASSQGQGHNEKLFF. CDR3 nucleotide sequence: TGTGCCAGCAGCCAAGGACAGGGACACAATGAAAAACTGTTTTTT.

The chain uses TRBV15 and TRBJ1-2; D perhaps matches TRBD1 (5 bases). V lost 4 bases and J 7 bases, leaving 16 bases between the germline ends. CDR3 length equals 14 residues. The germline CDR1 and CDR2 sequences are LNHNV and YYDKDF (reference sequence). The CDR3 loop reads CATSKPFGGGGYTF. The CDR3 DNA sequence: TGTGCCACCAGCAAACCTTTCGGGGGAGGTGGCTACACCTTC.

In this sample, this clonotype turned up many times. V and J are TRBV2 and TRBJ2-3; D is undetermined. V was cut by 6 bases and J by 0 bases, with 7 bases left in between. This CDR3 contains 13 residues. From germline, CDR1 is SNHLY and CDR2 FYNNEI. DNA for the CDR3: TGTGCCAGCAGGACCCCTAGCACAGATACGCAGTATTTT. Translated, it gives CASRTPSTDTQYF.

This clonotype came up a few times. The V call is TRBV6-1, the J call TRBJ2-7, with D perhaps given as TRBD1 or TRBD2 (5 bases each). This CDR3 has 16 residues. The germline CDR1 and CDR2 sequences are MNHNS and SASEGT. V lost 5 bases to trimming and J lost 2 bases, with 19 bases between them. The CDR3 spells CASSIWAMGEAYEQYF. The CDR3 DNA reads as TGTGCCAGCAGTATTTGGGCCATGGGGGAAGCCTACGAGCAGTACTTC.

This clonotype occurred many times. The V and J genes are TRBV2 and TRBJ1-2; the D is unclear. CDR3 length: 12 amino acids. Germline V CDR1 and CDR2: SNHLY, FYNNEI. V lost 5 bases and J lost 12, with 16 bases in between. CDR3 residues: CASSRQTGIHTF. CDR3 nucleotides: TGTGCCAGCAGTAGGCAGACGGGGATCCACACCTTC.

Details on this clonotype: The conserved phenylalanine or tryptophan normally closing the CDR3 is absent here, so this likely arose from a read error. The rearrangement joins TRBV7-9 to TRBJ1-4; D ambiguous. The length of the CDR3 is 14 residues. The V and J ends lost 2 bases and 5 bases respectively, with 9 bases between them. Per the germline V gene, CDR1 is SEHNR and CDR2 is FQNEAQ (reference sequence). CDR3 amino acids: CASSLMGMNEKLFV. CDR3 nucleotide sequence: TGTGCCAGCAGCTTAATGGGGATGAATGAAAAACTGTTTGTT.

This clonotype was seen ten or more times. The J gene is TRBJ2-5, the V gene TRBV6-2 or TRBV6-3, with D maybe TRBD1 (6 bases). Germline CDR1 and CDR2: MNHEY and SVGEGT. The CDR3 has 14 residues. Trimming removed 4 bases at V and 7 bases at J, with 16 bases between. The CDR3 loop is CASSLGAPRRTQYF. In DNA form, the CDR3 reads TGTGCCAGCAGTTTGGGGGCGCCCCGTAGGACCCAGTACTTC.

Ten or more counts support this clonotype. V is TRBV7-8 and J is TRBJ2-1; TRBD1 aligns across 12 bases. The CDR3 runs 16 residues. Germline V lookup: CDR1 SGHVS, CDR2 FQNEAQ. Unmatched junction bases numbered 11, after V lost 4 bases and J lost 10 bases. CDR3 amino acids: CASSSFRDRGPVEQFF. The CDR3 coding sequence is TGTGCCAGCAGCTCATTCCGGGACAGGGGGCCGGTGGAGCAGTTCTTC.

In this sample, this clonotype turned up a few times. The chain joins TRBV28 to TRBJ1-5; TRBD1 might be the D (5 bases). V lost 4 bases, J lost 6 bases, and 7 bases lay in between. The CDR3 contains 12 residues. The germline CDR1 and CDR2 sequences are MDHEN and SYDVKM. For the CDR3, the DNA is TGTGCCAGCAGTTCCAGGGTTCAGCCCCAGCATTTT. It specifies CASSSRVQPQHF.

There are many counts of this clonotype. V is TRBV20-1 and J is TRBJ2-3; 7 bases match TRBD1. CDR1 DFQATT and CDR2 SNEGSKA come from the germline V gene (reference sequence). The CDR3 contains 13 residues. The V segment lost 5 bases and the J segment 0 bases; nucleotides outside the gene matches: 2. The CDR3 reads CSAGTASTDTQYF. CDR3 bases: TGCAGTGCTGGGACAGCCAGCACAGATACGCAGTATTTT.

This clonotype was counted only a few times. This chain links TRBV13 with TRBJ2-3; 7 bases align to TRBD1. V trimming: 4 bases; J trimming: 0 bases; junction bases outside the gene matches: 7. Looked up from germline, CDR1 is PRHDT and CDR2 is FYEKMQ (reference sequence). This CDR3 contains 16 residues. CDR3 in DNA: TGTGCCAGCAGCTCCACCGGGACAGCTAGCACAGATACGCAGTATTTT. Translating gives CASSSTGTASTDTQYF.

The chain couples TRBV5-4 to TRBJ1-1, with TRBD1 identical over 7 bases. V lost 4 bases and J lost 0; bases outside the gene matches: 6. Germline CDR1 and CDR2: SGHNT and YYREEE (reference sequence). The CDR3 is 15 residues long. DNA for the CDR3: TGTGCCAGCAGCCTAAGACAGGGTATGAACACTGAAGCTTTCTTT. Amino acids: CASSLRQGMNTEAFF.

The table lists this clonotype with many counts. The rearrangement joins TRBV6-2 or TRBV6-3 to TRBJ2-7, with 8 bases aligning to TRBD2. J was trimmed by 5 bases and V by 7 bases; bases with no gene match: 10. Germline CDR1 reads MNHEY; CDR2 reads SVGEGT. This CDR3 contains 14 residues. CDR3 region: CASIVSGAVNEQYF. The DNA of the CDR3 is TGTGCCAGCATTGTTAGCGGGGCAGTCAACGAGCAGTACTTC.

As for this clonotype: One end of the junction does not line up with germline, which may come from a read error. The chain links TRBV27 to TRBJ2-7; TRBD1 agrees at 7 bases. Germline assignment: CDR1 MNHEY and CDR2 SMNVEV (reference sequence). The CDR3 sequence is 13 residues long. The CDR3 loop is CASSFLLGTAISF. In nucleotides, the CDR3 is TGTGCCAGCAGTTTCCTACTTGGGACAGCCATAAGCTTC.

In this sample, this clonotype turned up many times. The chain is built from TRBV2 and TRBJ2-1, with D hard to call. Between the trimmed V and J ends, which lost 8 bases and 5 bases, there was a span of 7 bases. The CDR3 sequence is 11 residues long. The germline V gene encodes CDR1 SNHLY and CDR2 FYNNEI. The CDR3 DNA is TGTGCCAGCTTCCTGAACAATGAGCAGTTCTTC. Its protein product is CASFLNNEQFF.

This clonotype was observed many times. The rearrangement joins TRBV28 to TRBJ1-5, with D tentatively TRBD1 (6 bases). Trimming took off 7 bases at V and 9 bases at J, with 28 bases between the two ends. The CDR3 covers 17 residues. Looked up from germline, CDR1 is MDHEN and CDR2 is SYDVKM. The CDR3 DNA follows: TGTGCCAGCACCTTGCTTCGGGCGGACAGAGCTGCTGGGCCCCAGCATTTT. This sequence encodes CASTLLRADRAAGPQHF.

This clonotype has a count of ten or more. The rearrangement links TRBV6-1 to TRBJ2-7; TRBD2 might be the D (7 bases). The V gene lost 10 bases and the J gene lost 4 bases, with 17 bases spanning the gap. The CDR3 contains 13 residues. Germline CDR1 is MNHNS and CDR2 is SASEGT. The CDR3, as DNA: TGTGCCACCGGCAGGGGAGGGGGATACGAGCAGTACTTC. It translates to CATGRGGGYEQYF.

This clonotype was counted between two and nine times. The genes are TRBV15 and TRBJ2-3, with D perhaps assigned TRBD1 or TRBD2 (5 bases each). The J call may be incorrect, as the DNA end agrees better with TRBJ2-5. Germline V gene data show CDR1 as LNHNV and CDR2 as YYDKDF (reference sequence). The CDR3 sequence is 15 residues long. The CDR3 bases are TGTGCCACCAGCGGCTTGGGACCGACGGGAGAGACCCAGTACTTC. Translating it yields CATSGLGPTGETQYF.

This clonotype was seen a few times. This sequence joins TRBV10-3 and TRBJ1-4; possible D gene TRBD1, 6 bases. This CDR3 is 13 amino acids long. Germline CDR1 ENHRY, CDR2 SYGVKD. The V and J ends lost 6 bases and 7 bases respectively, with 12 bases between them. The CDR3 region is CAIRQGFGEKLFF. The CDR3 nucleotides read TGTGCCATCAGGCAGGGGTTCGGTGAAAAACTGTTTTTT.

In this sample, this clonotype turned up many times. The rearrangement joins TRBV7-9 to TRBJ2-5; 8 bases map to TRBD1. The CDR3 loop spans 16 amino acids. Trimming took 5 bases from V and 6 from J; bases not matched to a gene: 14. Looked up from germline, CDR1 is SEHNR and CDR2 is FQNEAQ (reference sequence). This chain's CDR3 is CASSPSDRGLVKTQYF. In DNA form, the CDR3 reads TGTGCCAGCAGCCCCAGCGACAGGGGCTTGGTCAAGACCCAGTACTTC. The full variable domain, with the rest looked up from reference TRBV7-9 and TRBJ2-5, is DTGVSQNPRHKITKRGQNVTFRCDPISEHNRLYWYRQTLGQGPEFLTYFQNEAQLEKSRLLSDRFSAERPKGSFSTLEIQRTEQGDSAMYLCASSPSDRGLVKTQYFGPGTRLLVL.

The table lists this clonotype with a few counts. The chain uses TRBV19 and TRBJ1-5; 7 nucleotides line up with TRBD1. The CDR3 extends over 14 amino acids. The ends lost 9 bases at V and 8 bases at J; junction bases unmatched: 13. CDR1 LNHDA and CDR2 SQIVND come from the germline V gene (reference sequence). Here the CDR3 reads CASTKQGSLEPQHF. The CDR3 DNA follows: TGTGCCAGCACGAAACAGGGGTCTCTGGAGCCCCAGCATTTT.

The J gene is TRBJ2-7, the V gene TRBV5-1; 8 positions match TRBD1. The CDR3 is 16 amino acids. The V and J ends lost 4 bases and 3 bases, in that order; junction bases with no gene match: 12. The germline CDR1 and CDR2 sequences are SGHRS and YFSETQ. CDR3 DNA: TGCGCCAGCAGCCCGGGGACAGGTATGCGGGTCTACGAGCAGTACTTC. Translated, it gives CASSPGTGMRVYEQYF.